The 18 T cell receptor beta chains in this list originate from one sample, sequenced in a study of early T cells in non-severe SARS-CoV-2 infection. TCRdb re-called the 5' RACE reads through MiXCR, storing one row per CDR3 protein. The repertoire holds about 35,000 distinct CDR3 sequences, with 7.9% as singletons. Specimen: whole blood, collected at baseline. Receptor source: an adult who was a healthcare worker with PCR-confirmed SARS-CoV-2 infection or an uninfected control (not recorded which).

The chain couples TRBV4-1 to TRBJ2-7; 7 bases agree with TRBD1. CDR1 and CDR2 (germline): MGHRA, YSYEKL. The CDR3 is 15 residues long. V lost 3 bases to trimming and J lost 3 bases; unmatched junction nucleotides: 8. In DNA, the CDR3 is TGCGCCAGCAGCCACACTATTACAGGGGACTACGAGCAGTACTTC. It codes for CASSHTITGDYEQYF.

This clonotype was seen at least ten times. The chain recombines TRBV10-2 with TRBJ2-3; TRBD2 matches 7 bases. Germline V CDR1 and CDR2: WSHSY, SAAADI. V was pared by 8 bases and J by 2 bases, with 7 bases of the junction left unmatched. The CDR3 runs 14 residues. The CDR3 loop is CASAIGGVTDTQYF. Here the CDR3 DNA reads TGCGCCAGCGCAATTGGGGGGGTCACAGATACGCAGTATTTT.

This clonotype was seen a handful of times. This chain links TRBV9 with TRBJ2-1, with 12 bases that match TRBD2. CDR3 length equals 14 residues. Trimming removed 7 bases from V and 5 bases from J; junction bases left unmatched: 4. Germline V gives CDR1 SGDLS, CDR2 YYNGEE. CDR3 sequence: CASAGLAGDNEQFF. CDR3 bases: TGTGCCAGCGCGGGACTAGCGGGCGACAATGAGCAGTTCTTC. The whole variable domain, filled in from reference TRBV9 and TRBJ2-1, reads DSGVTQTPKHLITATGQRVTLRCSPRSGDLSVYWYQQSLDQGLQFLIQYYNGEERAKGNILERFSAQQFPDLHSELNLSSLELGDSALYFCASAGLAGDNEQFFGPGTRLTVL.

This clonotype was observed many times. V usage is TRBV20-1 and J usage is TRBJ2-3; 8 nucleotides line up with TRBD2. Germline V gene sequence: CDR1 DFQATT, CDR2 SNEGSKA (reference sequence). V shed 3 bases and J 4 bases; nucleotides not matched to a gene: 6. The CDR3 sequence is 14 residues long. CDR3 DNA sequence: TGCAGTGCTAGTCACGGGGGGGAGGCAGATACGCAGTATTTT. Its translation: CSASHGGEADTQYF.

This clonotype came up many times. This chain connects TRBV7-6 to TRBJ1-5, with D possibly TRBD1 on 5 matching bases. Trimming left V 5 bases short and J 6 bases short, with 17 bases between. This CDR3 comprises 15 residues. Germline CDR1 is SGHVS and CDR2 is FNYEAQ. CDR3 protein: CASSKTVGFSQPQHF. CDR3 bases: TGTGCCAGCAGCAAGACAGTGGGTTTTAGTCAGCCCCAGCATTTT.

The gene calls are TRBV3-1 and TRBJ1-1, with 7 bases fitting TRBD1. Germline V lookup: CDR1 LGHDT, CDR2 YNNKEL (reference sequence). The V segment lost 4 bases and the J segment 0 bases; nucleotides outside the gene matches: 5. This CDR3 spans 15 amino acids. The CDR3 sequence is CASSRGGQLNTEAFF. Written as DNA, the CDR3 is TGTGCCAGCAGCCGAGGGGGACAGTTGAACACTGAAGCTTTCTTT.

This clonotype was seen repeatedly, ten times or more. V is TRBV20-1 and J is TRBJ2-5; the D gene is possibly TRBD2 (5 bases). This CDR3 spans 17 amino acids. V was cut by 0 bases and J by 7 bases, with 24 bases left in between. CDR1 is DFQATT, CDR2 SNEGSKA, per germline (reference sequence). DNA for the CDR3: TGCAGTGCTAGAGATGAAGGAAGCTCAGCTTCACTAGTGACCCAGTACTTC. Translation gives CSARDEGSSASLVTQYF.

This clonotype was counted between two and nine times. The chain combines TRBV29-1 with TRBJ2-1; 9 nucleotides agree with TRBD1. This CDR3 has 13 amino acids. Germline V gene data show CDR1 as SQVTM and CDR2 as ANQGSEA. Trimming cost V 7 bases and J 4 bases; bases outside gene matches: 5. The CDR3 DNA is TGCAGCGGGGGACAGGGCCGTTACAATGAGCAGTTCTTC. Encoded protein: CSGGQGRYNEQFF.

This clonotype has a handful of counts. Given a much more abundant clone one base away, this may be a read error. The chain couples TRBV13 to TRBJ2-7, with 9 bases fitting TRBD1. V was clipped by 5 bases and J by 1 base; unmatched bases: 9. The CDR3 has 16 residues. The V gene's germline CDR1 is PRHDT and CDR2 FYEKMQ (reference sequence). CDR3 nucleotides: TGTGCCAGCAGCATTGGCGGACAGGGGCCTTCCTACGAGCAGTACTTC. Protein: CASSIGGQGPSYEQYF. The entire variable domain, with the rest obtained from reference TRBV13 and TRBJ2-7, is as follows: AAGVIQSPRHLIKEKRETATLKCYPIPRHDTVYWYQQGPGQDPQFLISFYEKMQSDKGSIPDRFSAQQFSDYHSELNMSSLELGDSALYFCASSIGGQGPSYEQYFGPGTRLTVT.

There are a few counts of this clonotype. The rearrangement uses TRBV7-3 and TRBJ2-1, with 9 bases aligning to TRBD2. This CDR3 contains 15 residues. Germline CDR1 SGHTA, CDR2 FQGTGA. The junction had 7 bases not matched to a gene; V was cut back by 5 bases and J by 5 bases. CDR3 sequence (DNA): TGTGCCAGCAGCCCCTATAGCGGGGGCAACAATGAGCAGTTCTTC. This translates into CASSPYSGGNNEQFF.

There are a few counts of this clonotype. The rearrangement joins TRBV7-2 to TRBJ2-3; D is perhaps TRBD2 (6 bases). Germline lookup yields CDR1 SGHTA and CDR2 FQGNSA. The V end was cut by 5 bases, the J end by 0 bases, with 12 bases between. This CDR3 spans 15 amino acids. CDR3 sequence (DNA): TGTGCCAGCAGCCGGGGACTCCCAAGCACAGATACGCAGTATTTT. Residues: CASSRGLPSTDTQYF.

This clonotype was seen repeatedly, ten times or more. The chain has TRBV7-3 and TRBJ1-1, with D tentatively TRBD1 (6 bases). Germline-derived CDR1 and CDR2 are SGHTA and FQGTGA. This CDR3 contains 17 residues. The V end lost 0 bases, the J end lost 2 bases, and 16 bases lay between the germline ends. The CDR3 loop reads CASSLTSAGVGNTEAFF. As DNA, the CDR3 is TGTGCCAGCAGCTTAACGTCGGCAGGGGTCGGAAACACTGAAGCTTTCTTT. Based on the CDR3 plus reference TRBV7-3 and TRBJ1-1, the full variable domain is GAGVSQTPSNKVTEKGKYVELRCDPISGHTALYWYRQSLGQGPEFLIYFQGTGAADDSGLPNDRFFAVRPEGSVSTLKIQRTERGDSAVYLCASSLTSAGVGNTEAFFGQGTRLTVV.

V usage is TRBV28 and J usage is TRBJ2-1, with D hard to call. The CDR3 is 11 residues long. The V end was cut by 1 base, the J end by 9 bases, with 4 bases between. Germline CDR1 and CDR2: MDHEN and SYDVKM. CDR3 amino acids: CASSLSVEQFF. CDR3 DNA sequence: TGTGCCAGCAGTTTATCTGTTGAGCAGTTCTTC.

The CDR3 sequence is CASSGPGSPQYF. The CDR3 nucleotides read TGTGCCAGCAGTGGCCCCGGGAGCCCCCAGTACTTC. The rearrangement links TRBV25-1 to TRBJ2-5; D possibly corresponds to TRBD2 (6 bases). The length of the CDR3 is 12 residues. Germline CDR1 MGHDK, CDR2 SYGVNS. Trimming took 4 bases from V and 9 from J, leaving 12 bases between them.

This clonotype was seen many times. V is TRBV19 and J is TRBJ1-5; 8 bases line up with TRBD1. The V segment lost 3 bases and the J segment 5 bases; nucleotides outside the gene matches: 3. Looked up from germline, CDR1 is LNHDA and CDR2 is SQIVND (reference sequence). The CDR3 runs 14 residues. In nucleotides, the CDR3 is TGTGCCAGTAGTATCAGGACAGGGCATCAGCCCCAGCATTTT. Its protein is CASSIRTGHQPQHF.

This clonotype was observed a few times. The rearrangement links TRBV7-2 to TRBJ2-3; TRBD2 matches 11 bases. Per germline, CDR1 SGHTA and CDR2 FQGNSA. The CDR3 consists of 17 residues. Trimming took 5 bases from V and 3 from J; bases not matched to a gene: 10. This CDR3 is CASSLILAGDITDTQYF. DNA of the CDR3: TGTGCCAGCAGCCTGATACTAGCGGGGGACATTACAGATACGCAGTATTTT.

The table lists this clonotype with many counts. This chain uses TRBV10-3 with TRBJ2-2; the match to TRBD2 covers 10 bases. The CDR3 has 18 residues. With V trimmed by 0 bases and J by 0 bases, 4 bases remained unmatched. Germline assignment: CDR1 ENHRY and CDR2 SYGVKD. CDR3 nucleotide sequence: TGTGCCATCAGTGAGTCGCCTAGCGGGGGCCCGAACACCGGGGAGCTGTTTTTT. This sequence encodes CAISESPSGGPNTGELFF.

This clonotype was observed a few times. This chain connects TRBV30 to TRBJ2-3, with 8 bases lining up with TRBD1. Germline loops: CDR1 GTSNPN, CDR2 SVGIG (reference sequence). This CDR3 is built from 16 residues. V trimming: 0 bases; J trimming: 2 bases; junction bases outside the gene matches: 7. The CDR3 loop reads CAWSVGTGGHTDTQYF. The CDR3 coding sequence is TGTGCCTGGAGTGTGGGCACAGGGGGTCACACAGATACGCAGTATTTT.